One T cell receptor (beta chain) is described in this entry. CDR1 SGHTA and CDR2 FQGNSA come from the germline V gene. J lost 3 bases, V lost 4 bases, and 10 bases had no gene match. The CDR3 runs to 16 residues. In the source study's methods: Amplified reference gene primers provided the basis for estimating nucleated cell counts. Clones were read by immunoSEQ multiplex PCR, and TCRdb kept only the in-frame ones, dropping some. V and J calls and clone size are as listed in that table; D and trimming were resolved from the DNA. The sample has around 69,000 clones, roughly 84% seen once. The sample originates from a study of blood T cell repertoires in COVID-19. Overall study: Samples of COVID-19 (acute and convalescent) were obtained from the United States, Italy and Spain. PBMCs, B-cell-depleted T cells, or T cells provided the cDNA or gDNA that made up the material.

Material for sequencing was peripheral blood. The chain recombines TRBV7-2 with TRBJ2-3, with 7 bases fitting TRBD1. This TCR was sampled from a man aged 45-60 years with active COVID-19. The CDR3 reads CASSSLGGLGTDTQYF. The CDR3 nucleotides are TGTGCCAGCAGCTCTCTAGGGGGCCTAGGGACAGATACGCAGTATTTT.